This T cell receptor beta chain was recorded in a study of multiple sclerosis patients with progressive multifocal leukoencephalopathy. Study-wide results and limits: Before and during natalizumab, the clones expanded at PML already existed.

Germline CDR1 is MNHEY and CDR2 is SVGAGI. This CDR3 has 15 residues. Trimming took 6 bases from V and 4 from J; bases not matched to a gene: 8. Turning to this clone: The antigen is not known.

Using immunoSEQ multiplex PCR, the repertoire was profiled, and TCRdb retains in-frame clones only, with some absent. The sample includes approximately 27,000 clones, more than 70% of them seen just once. Indicated time point: time of PML onset. The chain links TRBV6-5 to TRBJ2-2, with 7 bases identical to TRBD2. The clonotype comes from a woman in her twenties or thirties with progressive multifocal leukoencephalopathy. This sample comprised PBMCs, obtained from a patient treated with natalizumab. In nucleotides, the CDR3 is TGTGCCAGCAGGAAAGAAGCGGGGACCACCGGGGAGCTGTTTTTT. Its translation: CASRKEAGTTGELFF.